This T cell receptor (beta chain) emerged from a study of T cells in Graves' hyperthyroidism and ophthalmopathy. Authors of the study amplified TCR beta CDR3 regions from RNA transcripts. When the TCR CDR3 underwent first-round RT-PCR, the HTBI primer set was used. TCRdb re-called the multiplex PCR reads through MiXCR, storing one row per CDR3 protein. Of hundreds of thousands of distinct CDR3 sequences listed, 17% are singletons. This clonotype was observed at least ten times. Its antigen remains unknown. Inclusion characteristics of ophthalmopathy patients comprised a Clinical Activity Score of at least 3, a NOSPECS grade of at least 4, and duration under 3 months. Those patients with uncontrolled infection, other autoimmune disease, pregnancy or lactation were excluded. J gave up 0 bases and V 5 bases, and 12 bases lay outside the gene matches. Germline assignment: CDR1 GTSNPN and CDR2 SVGIG (reference sequence). This CDR3 is built from 17 residues.

General study results and limits: Among thyroid clonotypes expanded above 0.001, most also appeared in blood.

The specimen sequenced was blood. This sequence joins TRBV30 and TRBJ1-5, with 8 bases lining up with TRBD1. The sequence was obtained from a woman between 18 and 29 years old with Graves' ophthalmopathy. CDR3 bases: TGTGCCTGGTCAGGACAGGGTGGGTTATATAGCAATCAGCCCCAGCATTTT. Amino acids: CAWSGQGGLYSNQPQHF.